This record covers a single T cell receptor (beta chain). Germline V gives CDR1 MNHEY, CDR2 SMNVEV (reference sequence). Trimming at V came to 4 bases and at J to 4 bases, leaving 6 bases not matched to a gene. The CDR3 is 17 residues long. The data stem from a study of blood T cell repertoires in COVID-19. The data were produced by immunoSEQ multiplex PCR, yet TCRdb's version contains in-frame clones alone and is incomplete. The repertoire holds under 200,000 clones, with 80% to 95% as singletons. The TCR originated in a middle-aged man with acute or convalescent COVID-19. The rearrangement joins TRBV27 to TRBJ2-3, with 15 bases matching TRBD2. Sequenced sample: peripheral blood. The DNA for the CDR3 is TGTGCCAGCAGTTCGGGACTAGCGGGAGGTGGGGCAGATACGCAGTATTTT. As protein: CASSSGLAGGGADTQYF.